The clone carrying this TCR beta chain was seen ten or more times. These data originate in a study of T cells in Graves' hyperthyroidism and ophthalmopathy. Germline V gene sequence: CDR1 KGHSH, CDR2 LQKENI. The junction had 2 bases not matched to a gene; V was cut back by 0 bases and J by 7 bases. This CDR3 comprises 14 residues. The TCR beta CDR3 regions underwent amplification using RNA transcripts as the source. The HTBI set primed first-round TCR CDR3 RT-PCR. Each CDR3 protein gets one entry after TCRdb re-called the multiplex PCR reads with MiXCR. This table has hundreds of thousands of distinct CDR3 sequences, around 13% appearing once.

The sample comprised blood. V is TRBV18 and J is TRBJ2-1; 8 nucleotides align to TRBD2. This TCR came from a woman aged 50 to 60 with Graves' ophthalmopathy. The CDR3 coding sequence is TGTGCCAGCTCACCACCGTCTAGCGGGAATGAGCAGTTCTTC. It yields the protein CASSPPSSGNEQFF.